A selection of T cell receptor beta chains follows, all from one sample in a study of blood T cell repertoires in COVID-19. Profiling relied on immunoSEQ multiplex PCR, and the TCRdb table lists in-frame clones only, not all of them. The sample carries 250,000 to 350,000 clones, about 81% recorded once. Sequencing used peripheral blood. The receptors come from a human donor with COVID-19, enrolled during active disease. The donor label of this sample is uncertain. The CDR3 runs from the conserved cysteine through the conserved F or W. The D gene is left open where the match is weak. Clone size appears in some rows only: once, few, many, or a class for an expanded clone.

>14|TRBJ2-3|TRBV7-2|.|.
CASSLGTGADTQYF
TGTGCCAGCAGCTTAGGAACGGGAGCAGATACGCAGTATTTT
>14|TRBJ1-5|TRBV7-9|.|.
CASSLDSSNQPQHF
TGTGCCAGCAGCCTGGACAGCAGCAATCAGCCCCAGCATTTT
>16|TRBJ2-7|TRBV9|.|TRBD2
CASSADPQAGAYEQYF
TGTGCCAGCAGCGCCGACCCCCAGGCGGGAGCCTACGAGCAGTACTTC
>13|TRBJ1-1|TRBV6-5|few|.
CASRQGPHTEAFF
TGTGCCAGCAGACAGGGTCCACACACTGAAGCTTTCTTT
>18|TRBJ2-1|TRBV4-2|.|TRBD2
CASSQGASGRQRVNEQFF
TGTGCCAGCAGCCAAGGGGCTAGCGGGAGGCAAAGAGTCAATGAGCAGTTCTTC
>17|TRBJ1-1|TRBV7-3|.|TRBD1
CASSLAPGQEVNTEAFF
TGTGCCAGCAGCTTAGCCCCGGGACAGGAGGTGAACACTGAAGCTTTCTTT
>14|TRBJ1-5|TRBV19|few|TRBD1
CASSSRTGNQPQHF
TGTGCCAGTAGTAGCAGGACAGGGAATCAGCCCCAGCATTTT
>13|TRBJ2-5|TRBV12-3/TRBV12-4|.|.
CANSFGTHETQYF
TGTGCCAACAGCTTCGGGACTCACGAGACCCAGTACTTC
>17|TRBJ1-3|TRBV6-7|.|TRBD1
CASSYYGQESSGNTIYF
TGTGCCAGCAGTTACTACGGACAGGAAAGCTCTGGAAACACCATATATTTT
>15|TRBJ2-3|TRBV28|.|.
CASSGPGGPTDTQYF
TGTGCCAGCAGTGGGCCGGGCGGGCCCACAGATACGCAGTATTTT
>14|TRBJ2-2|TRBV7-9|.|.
CASSLVSDAGELFF
TGTGCCAGCAGCTTGGTATCAGATGCCGGGGAGCTGTTTTTT
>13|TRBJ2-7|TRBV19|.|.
CASSIGWLYEQYF
TGTGCCAGTAGTATAGGGTGGCTCTACGAGCAGTACTTC
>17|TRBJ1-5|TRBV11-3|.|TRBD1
CASSSALGTGGYQPQHF
TGTGCCAGCAGCTCCGCCCTCGGGACAGGAGGCTATCAGCCCCAGCATTTT
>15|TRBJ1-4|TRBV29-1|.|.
CSVAPAGTGNEKLFF
TGCAGCGTGGCCCCGGCCGGGACTGGAAATGAAAAACTGTTTTTT
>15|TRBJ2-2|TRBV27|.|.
CASRARGGETGELFF
TGTGCCAGCAGAGCGAGAGGGGGAGAGACCGGGGAGCTGTTTTTT
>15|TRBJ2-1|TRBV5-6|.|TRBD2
CASSRTSGRADEQFF
TGTGCCAGCAGCCGGACTAGCGGGAGGGCCGATGAGCAGTTCTTC
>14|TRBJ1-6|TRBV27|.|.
CASSFGRVDSPLHF
TGTGCCAGCAGTTTCGGCAGGGTAGATTCACCCCTCCACTTT
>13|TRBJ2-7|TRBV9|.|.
CASSYTVRDEQYF
TGTGCCAGCAGCTATACAGTGAGGGACGAGCAGTACTTC
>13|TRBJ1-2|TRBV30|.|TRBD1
CACRQSGQGGYTF
TGTGCCTGCCGTCAATCGGGACAGGGGGGCTACACCTTC
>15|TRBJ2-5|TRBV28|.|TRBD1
CASSRLGTAKETQYF
TGTGCCAGCAGTCGCCTGGGGACAGCCAAAGAGACCCAGTACTTC
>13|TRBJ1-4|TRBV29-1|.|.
CSVWAGTNEKLFF
TGCAGCGTTTGGGCCGGAACGAATGAAAAACTGTTTTTT
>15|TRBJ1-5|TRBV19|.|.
CASSIGIAGNQPQHF
TGTGCCAGTAGTATAGGGATAGCAGGGAATCAGCCCCAGCATTTT
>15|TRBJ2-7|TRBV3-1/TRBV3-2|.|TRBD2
CASSQVPGAGYEQYF
TGTGCCAGCAGCCAAGTGCCGGGAGCGGGGTACGAGCAGTACTTC
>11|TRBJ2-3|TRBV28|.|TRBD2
CASSLASGQYF
TGTGCCAGCAGTTTGGCTAGCGGGCAGTATTTT
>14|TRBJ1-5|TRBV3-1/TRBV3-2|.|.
CASSLGHSNQPQHF
TGTGCCAGCAGCCTAGGACACTCCAATCAGCCCCAGCATTTT
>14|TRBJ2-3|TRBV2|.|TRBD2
CASSVAGVTDTQYF
TGTGCCAGCAGTGTAGCGGGAGTCACAGATACGCAGTATTTT
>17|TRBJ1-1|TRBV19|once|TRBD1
CASSIGQGPNLDTEAFF
TGTGCCAGTAGTATCGGACAGGGGCCGAATTTGGACACTGAAGCTTTCTTT
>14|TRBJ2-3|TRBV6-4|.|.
CASRMEWGTDTQYF
TGTGCCAGCAGGATGGAGTGGGGCACAGATACGCAGTATTTT
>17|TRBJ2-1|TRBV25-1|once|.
CASSDSRRAKTRNEQFF
TGTGCCAGCAGTGACTCCCGCAGGGCTAAAACGAGAAATGAGCAGTTCTTC
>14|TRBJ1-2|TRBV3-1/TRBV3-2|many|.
CASSHHTVEDGYTF
TGTGCCAGCAGCCACCACACAGTGGAGGATGGCTACACCTTC
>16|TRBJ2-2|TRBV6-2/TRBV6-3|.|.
CASSPRGPANTGELFF
TGTGCCAGCAGCCCCAGGGGCCCAGCGAACACCGGGGAGCTGTTTTTT
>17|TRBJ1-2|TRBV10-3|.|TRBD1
CAISESRGDSRNYGYTF
TGTGCCATCAGTGAGTCGAGGGGGGACAGCCGGAACTATGGCTACACCTTC
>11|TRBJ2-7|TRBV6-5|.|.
CASSNSYEQYF
TGTGCCAGCAGTAACAGCTACGAGCAGTACTTC
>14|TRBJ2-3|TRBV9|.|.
CASSVVGSTDTQYF
TGTGCCAGCAGCGTAGTCGGTAGCACAGATACGCAGTATTTT
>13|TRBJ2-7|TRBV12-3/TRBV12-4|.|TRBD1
CASSSRGSGEQYF
TGTGCCAGCAGTTCCAGGGGGTCCGGCGAGCAGTACTTC
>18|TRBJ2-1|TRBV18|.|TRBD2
CASSQGTSGRASHNEQFF
TGTGCCAGCTCTCAAGGGACTAGCGGGAGGGCCTCCCACAATGAGCAGTTCTTC
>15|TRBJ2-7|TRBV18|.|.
CASSPQQRISYEQYF
TGTGCCAGCTCACCCCAGCAGCGGATCTCCTACGAGCAGTACTTC
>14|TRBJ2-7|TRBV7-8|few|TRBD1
CASSPTGGRSEQYF
TGTGCCAGCAGCCCGACAGGGGGCCGAAGTGAGCAGTACTTC
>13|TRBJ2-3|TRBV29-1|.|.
CSASKGFTDTQYF
TGCAGCGCATCCAAGGGGTTCACAGATACGCAGTATTTT
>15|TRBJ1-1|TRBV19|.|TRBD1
CASSIPRQGATEAFF
TGTGCCAGTAGTATCCCGCGACAGGGGGCCACTGAAGCTTTCTTT
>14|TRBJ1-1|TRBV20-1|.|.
CSASPGLANTEAFF
TGCAGTGCTAGTCCGGGACTCGCGAACACTGAAGCTTTCTTT
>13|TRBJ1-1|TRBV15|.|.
CATSIRQPTEAFF
TGTGCCACCAGCATTAGACAACCCACTGAAGCTTTCTTT
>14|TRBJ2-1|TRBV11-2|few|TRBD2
CASSPRGRGNEQFF
TGTGCCAGCAGCCCCCGCGGGAGAGGCAATGAGCAGTTCTTC
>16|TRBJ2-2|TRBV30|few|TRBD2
CAWSGTSGRATGELFF
TGTGCCTGGAGTGGAACTAGCGGGAGGGCCACCGGGGAGCTGTTTTTT
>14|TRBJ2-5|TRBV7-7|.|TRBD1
CASSPTGGGETQYF
TGTGCTAGCAGCCCCACAGGGGGCGGGGAGACCCAGTACTTC
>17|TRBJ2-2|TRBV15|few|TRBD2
CATSREGSGRANGELFF
TGTGCCACCAGCAGAGAAGGGAGCGGGAGGGCAAACGGGGAGCTGTTTTTT
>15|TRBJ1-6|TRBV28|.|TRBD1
CATNLGDRGFSPLHF
TGTGCCACCAACCTCGGGGACAGGGGTTTTTCACCCCTCCACTTT
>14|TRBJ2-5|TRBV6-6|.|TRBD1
CASSFNRQGETQYF
TGTGCCAGCAGTTTTAACCGACAGGGGGAGACCCAGTACTTC
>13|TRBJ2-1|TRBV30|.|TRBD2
CAWRLAGLSEQFF
TGTGCCTGGAGACTAGCGGGATTATCGGAGCAGTTCTTC
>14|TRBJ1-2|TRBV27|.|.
CASSFRGAAYGYTF
TGTGCCAGCAGTTTCAGGGGTGCTGCCTATGGCTACACCTTC
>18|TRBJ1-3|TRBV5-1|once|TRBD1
CASSQYFQQGATGNTIYF
TGCGCCAGCAGCCAATATTTCCAACAGGGGGCGACTGGAAACACCATATATTTT
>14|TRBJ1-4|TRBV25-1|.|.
CASSDRGNNEKLFF
TGTGCCAGCAGTGACAGGGGAAATAATGAAAAACTGTTTTTT
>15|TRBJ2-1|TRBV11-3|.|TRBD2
CASSLGTSDYNEQFF
TGTGCCAGCAGCTTAGGGACTAGCGACTACAATGAGCAGTTCTTC